These 10 T cell receptor beta chains originate from one sample sequenced in a study of T cell changes during pregnancy in multiple sclerosis. Repertoires were generated with immunoSEQ multiplex PCR, while TCRdb's copy carries only in-frame clones and drops some. The sample records 55,000 to 75,000 clones, about 90% being singletons. Sequencing used peripheral blood, obtained after pregnancy. The source is a female donor with multiple sclerosis, enrolled in a pregnancy study.

In DNA, the CDR3 is TGTGCCAGTACCAGGACAGGCCCCGCCGAAGCTTTCTTT. Its protein product is CASTRTGPAEAFF. V gene TRBV19 combines with J gene TRBJ1-1; TRBD1 matches 7 bases. The CDR3 sequence is 13 residues long. V lost 7 bases and J lost 8; bases outside the gene matches: 10. Germline V gives CDR1 LNHDA, CDR2 SQIVND (reference sequence).

The V gene is TRBV30, the J gene TRBJ2-5; maybe TRBD2 (6 bases). V was pared by 1 base and J by 3 bases, with 9 bases between. Germline lookup yields CDR1 GTSNPN and CDR2 SVGIG (reference sequence). The CDR3 is 13 residues long. The CDR3 bases are TGTGCCTGGAGTGAAGGACTAAAAGAGACCCAGTACTTC. It specifies CAWSEGLKETQYF. The entire variable domain, with the rest obtained from reference TRBV30 and TRBJ2-5, is as follows: SQTIHQWPATLVQPVGSPLSLECTVEGTSNPNLYWYRQAAGRGLQLLFYSVGIGQISSEVPQNLSASRPQDRQFILSSKKLLLSDSGFYLCAWSEGLKETQYFGPGTRLLVL.

In nucleotides, the CDR3 is TGCGCCAGCAGCTTGGCCGGGAGTAGCTCCTACAATGAGCAGTTCTTC. Translation: CASSLAGSSSYNEQFF. The chain employs TRBV5-1 and TRBJ2-1; maybe TRBD2 (6 bases). From germline, CDR1 is SGHRS and CDR2 YFSETQ. This CDR3 region has 16 residues. The germline V and J ends were trimmed by 0 bases and 0 bases, with 10 bases remaining between them.

This rearrangement joins TRBV27 to TRBJ2-3; 15 nucleotides agree with TRBD2. Germline trimming cut 2 bases from V and 2 bases from J; bases unmatched to any gene: 2. Germline CDR1 is MNHEY and CDR2 is SMNVEV (reference sequence). This CDR3 region has 17 residues. This chain's CDR3 is CASSLGTSGRPTDTQYF. The CDR3 DNA sequence: TGTGCCAGCAGTTTAGGGACTAGCGGGAGGCCCACAGATACGCAGTATTTT.

V gene TRBV27 combines with J gene TRBJ1-1, with a tentative D call TRBD1 (5 bases). The length of the CDR3 is 16 residues. Between the trimmed V and J ends, which lost 4 bases and 4 bases, there was a span of 19 bases. CDR1 and CDR2 from the germline V gene are MNHEY and SMNVEV (reference sequence). Here the CDR3 reads CASSYQTGQGGTEAFF. The CDR3 DNA sequence: TGTGCCAGCAGTTACCAAACCGGGCAGGGTGGCACTGAAGCTTTCTTT.

The chain recombines TRBV7-9 with TRBJ2-2; 7 bases agree with TRBD2. Germline loops: CDR1 SEHNR, CDR2 FQNEAQ (reference sequence). V shed 5 bases, J shed 3 bases, and the junction held 6 bases outside the gene matches. The CDR3 has 15 amino acids. The CDR3 bases are TGTGCCAGCAGCCCAAATCTAGCGGACACCGGGGAGCTGTTTTTT. This gives the protein CASSPNLADTGELFF.

This chain joins TRBV30 and TRBJ2-2; 10 bases are shared with TRBD1. V was pared by 4 bases and J by 6 bases, with 2 bases of the junction left unmatched. The CDR3 has 13 residues. The V gene's germline CDR1 is GTSNPN and CDR2 SVGIG (reference sequence). This chain's CDR3 is CAWTGTGAGELFF. Written as DNA, the CDR3 is TGTGCCTGGACCGGGACAGGGGCCGGGGAGCTGTTTTTT.

The chain recombines TRBV28 with TRBJ2-1; D may be TRBD2 (5 bases). Trimming took 2 bases from V and 2 from J, leaving 10 bases between them. Germline assignment: CDR1 MDHEN and CDR2 SYDVKM. This CDR3 spans 15 amino acids. The CDR3 DNA sequence: TGTGCCAGCAGTTTAGGGCGGGTAGCCTACAATGAGCAGTTCTTC. It specifies CASSLGRVAYNEQFF.

For the CDR3, the DNA is TGTGCCATCAGTGAGAATGACAGAGATAATGAAAAACTGTTTTTT. The encoded protein is CAISENDRDNEKLFF. The chain is built from TRBV10-3 and TRBJ1-4; D is possibly TRBD1 (5 bases). Trimming removed 2 bases from V and 4 bases from J, with 11 bases in between. Per the germline V gene, CDR1 is ENHRY and CDR2 is SYGVKD. The CDR3 loop spans 15 amino acids.

The J gene is TRBJ2-7, the V gene TRBV4-2; 11 bases align to TRBD2. The CDR3 totals 17 residues. Losses at the gene ends were 3 bases for V and 2 bases for J; bases not matched to a gene: 9. Germline V gene data show CDR1 as LGHNA and CDR2 as YNFKEQ. The CDR3, as DNA: TGTGCCAGCAGCCACCCGGGACTAGCGGTTCGGACCTACGAGCAGTACTTC. This translates into CASSHPGLAVRTYEQYF.